This T cell receptor beta chain was identified during a study of monozygotic twins with inflammatory bowel disease. Findings and limits, study-wide: Twins with IBD were found to have lower TCRbeta diversity (inverse Simpson) than healthy co-twins. Immunosuppressive treatments were not uniform, and this may have added variability to patient repertoires. IBD patients shared fewer clonotypes with other individuals than healthy twins, especially patients with disease activity signs. None of the different T cell subtypes could be distinguished from one another.

On this clonotype: What it binds is unknown.

TCRdb reanalyzed the 5' RACE reads and collapses them to one entry per CDR3 protein, without DNA. The record lists 40,000 to 45,000 distinct CDR3 sequences, of which the ten most abundant hold approximately 5.8%. This sequence was found in a human donor with ulcerative colitis or Crohn's disease, or a healthy co-twin of an affected twin (not recorded which). Sequencing used blood.

CDR3 protein: CASSPRQGIDSPLHF. The V and J genes are TRBV18 and TRBJ1-6; no DNA is available, so the TRBD1 call from TCRdb remains unchecked. The CDR3 loop spans 15 amino acids. In germline, CDR1 is KGHSH, CDR2 LQKENI.